This is a list of T cell receptor beta chains from one sample in a study of blood T cell repertoires in COVID-19. Some clones are missing from TCRdb's copy, which holds only in-frame ones; the method was immunoSEQ multiplex PCR. There are about 190,000 clones in the sample; approximately 84% occur only once, and more than 4.5% lies in the top ten. Sequenced sample: peripheral blood. The source of these receptors is a woman aged 70-85 years with active or convalescent COVID-19. Both conserved end residues are part of each CDR3. D genes are given only for firm matches. Clone size is not always given. Where it is, it says once, few, many or a class for expanded clones.

clone_size,v_call,cdr3_length,j_call,d_call,cdr3_aa,cdr3_nt
-,TRBV5-5,14,TRBJ1-4,-,CASSLTGTSEKLFF,TGTGCCAGCAGCTTGACAGGAACGAGTGAAAAACTGTTTTTT
-,TRBV5-5,13,TRBJ2-7,-,CASSRTDTYEQYF,TGTGCCAGCAGCCGGACGGACACCTACGAGCAGTACTTC
-,TRBV20-1,15,TRBJ1-2,TRBD1,CSASKTGDTFYGYTF,TGCAGTGCTAGTAAGACAGGGGACACCTTTTATGGCTACACCTTC
-,TRBV7-2,14,TRBJ1-3,-,CASSLDYSGNTIYF,TGTGCCAGCAGTTTGGACTACTCTGGAAACACCATATATTTT
once,TRBV5-5,11,TRBJ2-1,-,CASSVVNEQFF,TGTGCCAGCAGCGTCGTCAATGAGCAGTTCTTC
few,TRBV6-1,15,TRBJ1-2,TRBD1,CASSERTGGFYGYTF,TGTGCCAGCAGTGAGAGGACAGGGGGATTCTATGGCTACACCTTC
-,TRBV10-2,12,TRBJ2-7,TRBD2,CASLAESYEQYF,TGCGCCAGCCTAGCGGAGTCCTACGAGCAGTACTTC
-,TRBV6-5,15,TRBJ1-1,TRBD1,CASSRAPGQGTEAFF,TGTGCCAGCAGTCGAGCCCCGGGACAGGGAACTGAAGCTTTCTTT
few,TRBV27,16,TRBJ2-3,TRBD2,CASSFGLAGVGDTQYF,TGTGCCAGCAGTTTTGGCCTAGCGGGAGTAGGGGATACGCAGTATTTT
-,TRBV28,16,TRBJ2-2,TRBD1,CASITRDRGHTGELFF,TGTGCCAGCATCACAAGGGACAGGGGGCATACCGGGGAGCTGTTTTTT
-,TRBV5-1,14,TRBJ2-7,-,CASSLSEGPYEQYF,TGCGCCAGCAGCTTGTCGGAGGGACCCTACGAGCAGTACTTC
-,TRBV6-5,15,TRBJ2-1,-,CASSRTGTLDNEQFF,TGTGCCAGCAGTCGGACCGGGACACTCGACAATGAGCAGTTCTTC
-,TRBV19,14,TRBJ2-3,TRBD2,CASKDSGSPDTQYF,TGTGCCAGTAAAGATAGCGGGAGTCCAGATACGCAGTATTTT
-,TRBV28,16,TRBJ2-7,-,CASSLESRGFTYEQYF,TGTGCCAGCAGTTTAGAGAGTAGGGGGTTTACCTACGAGCAGTACTTC
-,TRBV19,13,TRBJ2-7,-,CASSIRFSYEQYF,TGTGCCAGTAGTATTCGGTTCTCCTACGAGCAGTACTTC
-,TRBV5-5,16,TRBJ1-1,TRBD1,CASSLVGTGGDTEAFF,TGTGCCAGCAGCTTGGTGGGGACAGGGGGGGACACTGAAGCTTTCTTT
-,TRBV5-1,12,TRBJ1-1,-,CASSLGGEEAFF,TGCGCCAGCAGCTTGGGTGGGGAGGAAGCTTTCTTT
-,TRBV25-1,16,TRBJ2-1,TRBD1,CASSEGGTGSYNEQFF,TGTGCCAGCAGTGAAGGTGGGACAGGCTCCTACAATGAGCAGTTCTTC
-,TRBV5-6,14,TRBJ1-6,TRBD1,CASSGTGGYSPLHF,TGTGCCAGCAGCGGGACAGGGGGGTATTCACCCCTCCACTTT
-,TRBV14,16,TRBJ2-3,TRBD2,CASSPWRGSSTDTQYF,TGTGCCAGCAGCCCCTGGCGCGGGAGTAGCACAGATACGCAGTATTTT
-,TRBV7-9,15,TRBJ2-7,TRBD2,CASSSRTSGSPEQYF,TGTGCCAGCAGCTCTCGGACTAGCGGGAGTCCCGAGCAGTACTTC
-,TRBV3-1/TRBV3-2,13,TRBJ2-7,TRBD1,CASSDRASYEQYF,TGTGCCAGCAGCGACAGGGCCTCCTACGAGCAGTACTTC
few,TRBV2,14,TRBJ2-5,TRBD2,CASTRTSGRETQYF,TGTGCCAGCACCAGGACTAGCGGGAGAGAGACCCAGTACTTC
-,TRBV5-1,14,TRBJ1-5,TRBD1,CASSLDGGGQPQHF,TGCGCCAGCAGCTTGGATGGAGGGGGCCAGCCCCAGCATTTT
-,TRBV6-6,14,TRBJ2-7,TRBD2,CASRLGGSSYEQYF,TGTGCCAGCAGGCTCGGCGGGAGCTCCTACGAGCAGTACTTC
-,TRBV7-9,13,TRBJ2-2,-,CASSQQITGELFF,TGTGCCAGCAGCCAACAGATCACCGGGGAGCTGTTTTTT
-,TRBV29-1,16,TRBJ1-2,TRBD1,CSVERSGGAPNYGYTF,TGCAGCGTTGAGAGGTCAGGGGGCGCACCCAACTATGGCTACACCTTC
-,TRBV25-1,16,TRBJ2-1,TRBD2,CASSVDIAGGNNEQFF,TGTGCCAGCAGTGTCGACATAGCGGGAGGGAACAATGAGCAGTTCTTC
-,TRBV13,15,TRBJ2-3,-,CASSAATESTDTQYF,TGTGCCAGCAGCGCAGCCACAGAAAGTACAGATACGCAGTATTTT
-,TRBV6-1,18,TRBJ2-5,TRBD2,CASSELGTSGRAQETQYF,TGTGCCAGCAGTGAATTAGGGACTAGCGGGAGGGCCCAAGAGACCCAGTACTTC
-,TRBV15,14,TRBJ1-1,TRBD1,CATSIDDRDTEAFF,TGTGCCACCAGCATAGACGACAGGGACACTGAAGCTTTCTTT